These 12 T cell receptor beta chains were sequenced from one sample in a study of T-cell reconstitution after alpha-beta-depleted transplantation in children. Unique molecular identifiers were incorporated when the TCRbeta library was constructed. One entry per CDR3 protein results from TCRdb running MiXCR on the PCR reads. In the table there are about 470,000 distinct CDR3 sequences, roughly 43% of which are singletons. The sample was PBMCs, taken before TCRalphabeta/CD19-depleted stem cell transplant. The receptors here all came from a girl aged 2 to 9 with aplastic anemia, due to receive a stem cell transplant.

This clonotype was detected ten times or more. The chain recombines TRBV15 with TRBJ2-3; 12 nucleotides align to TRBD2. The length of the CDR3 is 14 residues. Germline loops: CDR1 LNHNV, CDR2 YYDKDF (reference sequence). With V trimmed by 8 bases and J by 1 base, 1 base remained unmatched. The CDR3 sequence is CATGLAGRTDTQYF. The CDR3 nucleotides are TGTGCCACCGGACTAGCGGGGCGCACAGATACGCAGTATTTT.

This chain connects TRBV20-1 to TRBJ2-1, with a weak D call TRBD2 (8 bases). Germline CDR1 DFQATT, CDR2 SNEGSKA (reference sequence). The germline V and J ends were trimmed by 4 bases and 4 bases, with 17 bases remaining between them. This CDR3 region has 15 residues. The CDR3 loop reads CSAIPVAGQYNEQFF. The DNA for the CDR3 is TGCAGTGCTATTCCGGTAGCGGGACAGTACAATGAGCAGTTCTTC.

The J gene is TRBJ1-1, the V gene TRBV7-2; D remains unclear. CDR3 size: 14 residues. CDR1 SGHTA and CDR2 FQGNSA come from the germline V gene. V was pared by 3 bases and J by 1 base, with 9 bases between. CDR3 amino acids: CASSLSVKNTEAFF. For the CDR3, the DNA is TGTGCCAGCAGCTTGAGCGTAAAGAACACTGAAGCTTTCTTT.

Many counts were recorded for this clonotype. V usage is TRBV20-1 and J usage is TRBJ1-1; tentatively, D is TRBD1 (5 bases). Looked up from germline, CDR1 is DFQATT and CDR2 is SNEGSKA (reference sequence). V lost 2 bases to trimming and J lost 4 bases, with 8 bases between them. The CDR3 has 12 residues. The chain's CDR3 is CSARTGGTEAFF. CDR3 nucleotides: TGCAGTGCTAGAACGGGGGGCACTGAAGCTTTCTTT.

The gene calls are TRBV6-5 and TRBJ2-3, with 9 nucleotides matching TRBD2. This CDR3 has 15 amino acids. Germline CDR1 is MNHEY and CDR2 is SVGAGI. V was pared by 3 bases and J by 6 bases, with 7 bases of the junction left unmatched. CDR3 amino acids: CASSYRQREADTQYF. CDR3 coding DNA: TGTGCCAGCAGTTATCGCCAGCGGGAGGCGGATACGCAGTATTTT.

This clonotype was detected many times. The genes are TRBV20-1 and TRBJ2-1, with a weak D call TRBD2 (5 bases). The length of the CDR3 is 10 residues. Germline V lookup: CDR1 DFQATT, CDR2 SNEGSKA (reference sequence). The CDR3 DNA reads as TGCAGCGGGATGCACAATGAGCAGTTCTTC. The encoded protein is CSGMHNEQFF.

The CDR3 is CASSLSSGLWETQYF. The CDR3 nucleotides are TGTGCCAGCAGTTTATCGAGTGGACTGTGGGAGACCCAGTACTTC. V and J are TRBV27 and TRBJ2-5; the D gene is possibly TRBD2 (5 bases). CDR1 is MNHEY and CDR2 is SMNVEV in the germline V gene (reference sequence). The CDR3 contains 15 residues. The ends were cut back, 0 bases at V and 5 bases at J, with 13 bases in the middle.

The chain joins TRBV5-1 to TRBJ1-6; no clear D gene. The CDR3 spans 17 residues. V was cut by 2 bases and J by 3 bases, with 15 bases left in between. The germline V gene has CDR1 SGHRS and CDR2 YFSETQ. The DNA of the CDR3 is TGCGCCAGCAGCTTCGGATCAGGCAATCTCTATAATTCACCCCTCCACTTT. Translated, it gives CASSFGSGNLYNSPLHF. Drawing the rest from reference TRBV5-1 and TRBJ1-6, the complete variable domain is KAGVTQTPRYLIKTRGQQVTLSCSPISGHRSVSWYQQTPGQGLQFLFEYFSETQRNKGNFPGRFSGRQFSNSRSEMNVSTLELGDSALYLCASSFGSGNLYNSPLHFGNGTRLTVT.

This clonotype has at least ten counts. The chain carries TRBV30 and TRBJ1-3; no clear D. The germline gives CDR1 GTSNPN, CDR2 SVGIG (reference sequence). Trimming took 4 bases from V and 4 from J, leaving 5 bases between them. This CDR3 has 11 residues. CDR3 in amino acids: CAWKLGNTIYF. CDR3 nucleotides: TGTGCCTGGAAGCTCGGAAACACCATATATTTT.

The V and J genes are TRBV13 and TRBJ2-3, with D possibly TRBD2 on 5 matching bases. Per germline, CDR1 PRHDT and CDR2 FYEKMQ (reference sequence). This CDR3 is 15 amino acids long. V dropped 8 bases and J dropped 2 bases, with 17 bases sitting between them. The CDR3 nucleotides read TGTGCCAGCTGCCGGGGTTCTCCTGCCACAGATACGCAGTATTTT. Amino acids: CASCRGSPATDTQYF.

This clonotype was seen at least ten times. CDR3 sequence: CASSPTGQEIYEQYF. In nucleotides, the CDR3 is TGTGCCAGCAGCCCGACGGGACAGGAGATCTACGAGCAGTACTTC. The chain links TRBV5-6 to TRBJ2-7, with TRBD1 identical over 8 bases. J lost 3 bases, V lost 4 bases, and 9 bases had no gene match. The CDR3 runs 15 residues. Germline V CDR1 and CDR2: SGHDT, YYEEEE.

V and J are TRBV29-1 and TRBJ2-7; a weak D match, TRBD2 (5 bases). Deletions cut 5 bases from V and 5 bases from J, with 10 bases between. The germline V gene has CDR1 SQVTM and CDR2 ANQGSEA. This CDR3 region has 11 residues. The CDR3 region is CSVRELHEQYF. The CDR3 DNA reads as TGCAGCGTTCGGGAACTGCACGAGCAGTACTTC.